Following are 15 T cell receptor beta chains from one sample sequenced in a study of CD8+ T cells in alopecia areata. Described treatment: oral pan-JAK inhibitor, 5-10 mg twice daily. Collected material from alopecia areata patients comprised lesional scalp punch biopsies and peripheral blood. Reverse transcribed after extraction, RNA yielded cDNA as the sequencing template. This table comes from immunoSEQ multiplex PCR, and its TCRdb copy is limited to in-frame clones, with some not included. The data hold approximately 4,500 clones, with roughly 71% observed a single time. This specimen consisted of skin, obtained at week 24, from a patient treated with tofacitinib. These receptors were collected from a human donor with alopecia areata.

The chain uses TRBV12-5 and TRBJ2-3; maybe TRBD1 (6 bases). V lost 5 bases and J 10 bases, leaving 13 bases between the germline ends. CDR1 LGHNT and CDR2 FRNRAP come from the germline V gene. The CDR3 runs to 12 residues. The CDR3 nucleotides are TGTGCTAGTGGTCCCGGACAGCTCGCGCAGTATTTT. This translates into CASGPGQLAQYF.

Concerning this clone: This sample includes further DNA sequences coding for the same CDR3. The V and J genes are TRBV5-1 and TRBJ1-2, with D hard to call. The germline V and J ends were trimmed by 4 bases and 7 bases, with 14 bases remaining between them. CDR1 and CDR2 (germline): SGHRS, YFSETQ. The CDR3 extends over 13 amino acids. DNA of the CDR3: TGCGCCAGCAGCCCGGGCGTCGTGCGTGGCTACACCTTC. Translated, it gives CASSPGVVRGYTF.

The chain employs TRBV30 and TRBJ2-7; D is possibly TRBD2 (5 bases). V was trimmed by 1 base and J by 0 bases, leaving 7 bases between them. The CDR3 is 13 amino acids. Germline CDR1 GTSNPN, CDR2 SVGIG (reference sequence). The CDR3 spells CAWSGGRSYEQYF. The CDR3 nucleotides are TGTGCCTGGAGTGGCGGGCGCTCCTACGAGCAGTACTTC.

CDR3 DNA: TGTGCCAGCAGCTTGAGCGGGACTAGCGGGGGGGGCACAGATACGCAGTATTTT. Translating it yields CASSLSGTSGGGTDTQYF. The V and J genes are TRBV5-4 and TRBJ2-3; 16 nucleotides align to TRBD2. The CDR3 runs to 18 residues. Trimming at V came to 1 base and at J to 1 base, leaving 3 bases not matched to a gene. CDR1 and CDR2 (germline): SGHNT, YYREEE (reference sequence).

The V call is TRBV4-1, the J call TRBJ2-4, with 7 bases aligning to TRBD2. The CDR3 sequence is 18 residues long. Germline-derived CDR1 and CDR2 are MGHRA and YSYEKL. J lost 0 bases, V lost 1 base, and 9 bases had no gene match. CDR3 DNA sequence: TGCGCCAGCAGCCAAGTAGTTGAGGCTAGCGGAGCCAAAAACATTCAGTACTTC. Its protein is CASSQVVEASGAKNIQYF.

The chain links TRBV5-1 to TRBJ2-6; TRBD2 is a possible D gene (5 bases). Trimming took off 0 bases at V and 0 bases at J, with 13 bases between the two ends. CDR3 length: 18 residues. Germline CDR1 is SGHRS and CDR2 is YFSETQ. CDR3: CASSLGGFGNSGANVLTF. CDR3 nucleotides: TGCGCCAGCAGCTTGGGAGGGTTTGGGAACTCTGGGGCCAACGTCCTGACTTTC.

The chain recombines TRBV7-6 with TRBJ1-1; a possible D gene is TRBD1 (5 bases). There are 13 residues in the CDR3. V lost 6 bases to trimming and J lost 5 bases, with 13 bases between them. Germline V gives CDR1 SGHVS, CDR2 FNYEAQ. The CDR3: CASSFTGVTEAFF. CDR3 nucleotide sequence: TGTGCCAGCAGTTTCACAGGTGTAACTGAAGCTTTCTTT.

This clone has more than one count but fewer than ten. The chain links TRBV5-4 to TRBJ2-5; D is possibly TRBD1 or TRBD2 (6 bases each). The CDR3 totals 15 residues. CDR1 and CDR2 from the germline V gene are SGHNT and YYREEE (reference sequence). Trimming stripped 4 bases from V and 5 bases from J, with 18 bases between. The CDR3 region is CASSPLSGAGETQYF. For the CDR3, the DNA is TGTGCCAGCAGCCCGCTCTCGGGGGCCGGGGAGACCCAGTACTTC.

The rearrangement uses TRBV5-5 and TRBJ2-5; 8 bases align to TRBD1. Germline V lookup: CDR1 SGHKS, CDR2 YYEKEE (reference sequence). J was trimmed by 2 bases and V by 4 bases; bases with no gene match: 7. The CDR3 has 15 amino acids. In nucleotides, the CDR3 is TGTGCCAGCAGCCCGCGGACAGGGCCACAAGAGACCCAGTACTTC. Protein product: CASSPRTGPQETQYF.

The rearrangement links TRBV13 to TRBJ2-2, with TRBD2 identical over 15 bases. CDR1 PRHDT and CDR2 FYEKMQ come from the germline V gene (reference sequence). V was clipped by 4 bases and J by 5 bases; unmatched bases: 2. This CDR3 has 16 residues. The CDR3 DNA sequence: TGTGCCAGCAGCTACGGACTAGCGGGGGGGACCGGGGAGCTGTTTTTT. Amino acids: CASSYGLAGGTGELFF. The full variable domain, with the rest looked up from reference TRBV13 and TRBJ2-2, is AAGVIQSPRHLIKEKRETATLKCYPIPRHDTVYWYQQGPGQDPQFLISFYEKMQSDKGSIPDRFSAQQFSDYHSELNMSSLELGDSALYFCASSYGLAGGTGELFFGEGSRLTVL.

The gene calls are TRBV4-2 and TRBJ2-5; D is undetermined. The CDR3 is 14 residues long. V lost 5 bases, J lost 2 bases, and 12 bases lay in between. Germline lookup yields CDR1 LGHNA and CDR2 YNFKEQ. The CDR3 loop reads CASSLERAQETQYF. The CDR3 region has the DNA TGTGCCAGCAGCTTGGAAAGGGCTCAAGAGACCCAGTACTTC.

The rearrangement links TRBV7-9 to TRBJ1-1, with 7 nucleotides matching TRBD1. Germline CDR1 SEHNR, CDR2 FQNEAQ (reference sequence). V shed 4 bases and J 4 bases; nucleotides not matched to a gene: 9. There are 15 residues in the CDR3. The CDR3 loop is CASSSDFPGGTEAFF. The CDR3 DNA sequence: TGTGCCAGCAGCTCCGACTTCCCAGGGGGCACTGAAGCTTTCTTT. The whole variable domain, remainder taken from reference TRBV7-9 and TRBJ1-1, is DTGVSQNPRHKITKRGQNVTFRCDPISEHNRLYWYRQTLGQGPEFLTYFQNEAQLEKSRLLSDRFSAERPKGSFSTLEIQRTEQGDSAMYLCASSSDFPGGTEAFFGQGTRLTVV.

As concerns this clone: One end of the junction fails to match germline, which may point to a read error. Other DNA sequences of this sample code for an identical CDR3. The DNA of the CDR3 is TGTGCCAGCAGCGGGCGGACTAGCGGATCCTACAATGAACAGTTCTTC. This translates into CASSGRTSGSYNEQFF. The chain carries TRBV7-9 and TRBJ2-1; 10 bases line up with TRBD2. The germline CDR1 and CDR2 sequences are SEHNR and FQNEAQ (reference sequence). The CDR3 extends over 16 amino acids. Using reference TRBV7-9 and TRBJ2-1 for the parts outside the CDR3, the full variable domain is DTGVSQNPRHKITKRGQNVTFRCDPISEHNRLYWYRQTLGQGPEFLTYFQNEAQLEKSRLLSDRFSAERPKGSFSTLEIQRTEQGDSAMYLCASSGRTSGSYNEQFFGPGTRLTVL.

This chain joins TRBV4-1 and TRBJ2-1; D is ambiguous. V lost 1 base and J 4 bases, leaving 14 bases between the germline ends. This CDR3 is 16 amino acids long. CDR1 and CDR2 from the germline V gene are MGHRA and YSYEKL. CDR3 DNA sequence: TGCGCCAGCAGCCAAGTTAGGCTGATGGTTTACAATGAGCAGTTCTTC. The encoded protein is CASSQVRLMVYNEQFF.

This clone turned up a few times. Germline is not matched at one junction end, which may reflect a read error. J is TRBJ2-7 and V is TRBV5-1, with 7 bases that match TRBD1. Germline V gives CDR1 SGHRS, CDR2 YFSETQ. This CDR3 contains 13 residues. CDR3 protein: CASSYSGTAPLDF. In DNA form, the CDR3 reads TGCGCCAGCAGCTATTCCGGGACAGCACCTCTCGACTTC.